Below, 14 T cell receptor beta chains from the same sample are listed, as sequenced in a study of Graves' ophthalmopathy and Graves' hyperthyroidism. The TCR beta CDR3 regions underwent amplification from RNA transcripts. HTBI primers served in a first-round RT-PCR, which a second-round multiplex PCR followed. TCRdb independently ran MiXCR on the multiplex PCR reads; one entry per CDR3 protein. This table has under 350,000 distinct CDR3 sequences, 17% appearing once. The material sequenced was peripheral blood. The receptors originated from an adult man with Graves' ophthalmopathy.

This clonotype has at least ten counts. The chain has TRBV6-5 and TRBJ2-4; possibly TRBD2 for D (6 bases). CDR3 length: 15 residues. Germline lookup yields CDR1 MNHEY and CDR2 SVGAGI. Trimming shortened V by 0 bases and J by 3 bases, and 9 bases separated the two germline ends. The CDR3 DNA sequence: TGTGCCAGCAGTTACTCGAACGGGGGCAAAAACATTCAGTACTTC. Its translation: CASSYSNGGKNIQYF.

For this clonotype: A junction end diverges from the germline sequence, so it may reflect a read error. The gene calls are TRBV27 and TRBJ2-5, with D perhaps TRBD2 (6 bases). In germline, CDR1 is MNHEY, CDR2 SMNVEV (reference sequence). The CDR3 consists of 13 residues. The CDR3 DNA follows: TGTGCCAGGACCGGACGGGGGTCAGAGACACAGTACTTC. This encodes CARTGRGSETQYF.

This clonotype was counted many times. J is TRBJ2-2 and V is TRBV10-3, with a weak D call TRBD2 (5 bases). Germline lookup yields CDR1 ENHRY and CDR2 SYGVKD. Deletions cut 11 bases from V and 6 bases from J, with 16 bases between. The CDR3 is 13 residues long. In DNA, the CDR3 is TGTGCCTCGCGCCCCGGGGTATCCGGGGAGCTGTTTTTT. It yields the protein CASRPGVSGELFF.

This clonotype was observed at least ten times. The CDR3 nucleotides are TGTGCCAGCAGTTTAGTGTCGGAGCAGTACTTC. Amino acid sequence: CASSLVSEQYF. The chain employs TRBV12-3 or TRBV12-4 and TRBJ2-7; no clear D gene. With 1 base removed from V and 7 bases from J, the gap between germline ends came to 5 bases. The CDR3 spans 11 residues.

At least ten counts were recorded for this clonotype. The V and J genes are TRBV6-1 and TRBJ1-2, with D uncertain. This CDR3 is 14 amino acids long. Germline V gives CDR1 MNHNS, CDR2 SASEGT. The V end lost 2 bases, the J end lost 8 bases, and 15 bases lay between the germline ends. CDR3 loop: CASSERYNPTGYTF. In DNA form, the CDR3 reads TGTGCCAGCAGTGAAAGATACAACCCAACCGGCTACACCTTC.

This clonotype came up many times. The chain is built from TRBV20-1 and TRBJ2-5, with 9 bases identical to TRBD2. The J segment lost 4 bases and the V segment lost 3 bases, leaving 12 bases of the junction unmatched. This CDR3 has 16 amino acids. In germline, CDR1 is DFQATT, CDR2 SNEGSKA (reference sequence). The CDR3 DNA reads as TGCAGTGCTAGTGGTGGCGGGAGGGAGGCGCGAGAGACCCAGTACTTC. Protein product: CSASGGGREARETQYF.

This clonotype was counted at least ten times. This chain joins TRBV6-2 or TRBV6-3 and TRBJ2-7; 9 nucleotides line up with TRBD2. J gave up 2 bases and V 5 bases, and 7 bases lay outside the gene matches. Germline V gene lookup returns CDR1 MNHEY and CDR2 SVGEGT. This CDR3 is 15 amino acids long. CDR3 region: CASSPTSGRTYEQYF. CDR3 coding DNA: TGTGCCAGCAGTCCCACAAGCGGGAGGACCTACGAGCAGTACTTC.

At least ten counts were recorded for this clonotype. The chain joins TRBV18 to TRBJ1-2; TRBD1 matches at 7 bases. Per germline, CDR1 KGHSH and CDR2 LQKENI. V trimming: 2 bases; J trimming: 4 bases; junction bases outside the gene matches: 13. This CDR3 region has 17 residues. The CDR3 loop is CASSPSTGQAKRYGYTF. The CDR3 nucleotides read TGTGCCAGCTCACCAAGCACCGGACAGGCAAAACGCTATGGCTACACCTTC.

CDR3 sequence reads: CASGSSEVHEQYF. DNA for the CDR3: TGTGCCAGCGGGTCTAGCGAGGTCCACGAGCAGTACTTC. The chain combines TRBV6-1 with TRBJ2-7; TRBD2 is a possible D gene (6 bases). This CDR3 is 13 amino acids long. The germline V and J ends were trimmed by 8 bases and 5 bases, with 16 bases remaining between them. The germline V gene encodes CDR1 MNHNS and CDR2 SASEGT.

This clonotype was counted ten times or more. The rearrangement joins TRBV7-8 to TRBJ2-5; D is possibly TRBD1 (5 bases). This CDR3 contains 15 residues. The V gene's germline CDR1 is SGHVS and CDR2 FQNEAQ. The germline V and J ends were trimmed by 0 bases and 7 bases, with 15 bases remaining between them. The CDR3 region has the DNA TGTGCCAGCAGCTTAGCAGCAGGGCAGCGCGGGACCCAGTACTTC. This translates into CASSLAAGQRGTQYF.

This clonotype was seen at least ten times. This chain joins TRBV28 and TRBJ2-7, with 8 positions matching TRBD2. The CDR3 totals 15 residues. The J segment lost 0 bases and the V segment lost 3 bases, leaving 4 bases of the junction unmatched. Germline values: CDR1 MDHEN, CDR2 SYDVKM. The CDR3 DNA reads as TGTGCCAGCAGTTTCTTAGCGGGAAGCTCCTACGAGCAGTACTTC. It codes for CASSFLAGSSYEQYF.

The gene calls are TRBV20-1 and TRBJ2-1, with 14 bases matching TRBD2. The germline gives CDR1 DFQATT, CDR2 SNEGSKA (reference sequence). The CDR3 spans 17 residues. The trim removed 0 bases at V and 6 bases at J, leaving 7 bases unmatched. For the CDR3, the DNA is TGCAGTGCTAGAGACCTAGAGGGACTAGCGGGAGCCAATGAGCAGTTCTTC. Translating it yields CSARDLEGLAGANEQFF.

The chain joins TRBV12-3 or TRBV12-4 to TRBJ1-5, with 11 bases lining up with TRBD1. The CDR3 has 16 residues. The V segment lost 5 bases and the J segment 7 bases; nucleotides outside the gene matches: 10. CDR3 bases: TGTGCCAGCAGTGCCCCGGGACAGGGGGAAGGGCAGCCCCAGCATTTT. Amino acids: CASSAPGQGEGQPQHF.

This clonotype has at least ten counts. J is TRBJ1-1 and V is TRBV6-1, with 7 bases lining up with TRBD1. The CDR3 totals 16 residues. Looked up from germline, CDR1 is MNHNS and CDR2 is SASEGT. With V trimmed by 7 bases and J by 3 bases, 14 bases remained unmatched. The CDR3 nucleotides are TGTGCCAGCACCGATGGAGACAGGGTAGAGGACACTGAAGCTTTCTTT. Translation gives CASTDGDRVEDTEAFF.